What follows are 16 T cell receptor beta chains derived from one specimen sequenced in a study of tumor-infiltrating lymphocytes in primary liver carcinoma. From 450 to 550 ng total RNA, TCR beta cDNA was generated with a primer in the constant region. For TCR beta, libraries were produced by three nested multiplex PCR rounds using slightly modified ARM-PCR. Forward primers for TRBV1-TRBV30 and a C-beta reverse primer served the first two PCR rounds, at roughly 10 cycles each. TCRdb recomputed calls from the multiplex PCR reads with MiXCR, one row per CDR3 protein. The repertoire includes about 37,000 distinct CDR3 sequences, approximately 71% of them detected once, and more than 35% sits in the top ten. Co-extracting RNA and DNA was done with roughly 17-32 mg of unsorted bulk tissue as input. The material sequenced was tumor-adjacent normal liver tissue. These receptors originate from a man in his forties with primary liver carcinoma and hepatitis B virus infection.

Notes on this clonotype: A read error is possible here, since a much larger clone lies one base away. V gene TRBV19 combines with J gene TRBJ2-2; TRBD1 might be the D (5 bases). Germline loops: CDR1 LNHDA, CDR2 SQIVND (reference sequence). The CDR3 contains 15 residues. The CDR3: CASGIPDKDTGELFF. CDR3 in DNA: TGTGCCAGTGGTATCCCGGACAAGGACACCGGGGAGCTGTTTTTT.

In this sample, this clonotype turned up many times. The J gene is TRBJ2-7, the V gene TRBV7-9; D not certain. This CDR3 spans 13 amino acids. In germline, CDR1 is SEHNR, CDR2 FQNEAQ (reference sequence). Trimming took off 2 bases at V and 4 bases at J, with 9 bases between the two ends. The CDR3 region is CASSLNQAYEQYF. The CDR3 DNA reads as TGTGCCAGCAGCTTAAATCAGGCTTACGAGCAGTACTTC. The full variable domain, rest sourced from reference TRBV7-9 and TRBJ2-7, is DTGVSQNPRHKITKRGQNVTFRCDPISEHNRLYWYRQTLGQGPEFLTYFQNEAQLEKSRLLSDRFSAERPKGSFSTLEIQRTEQGDSAMYLCASSLNQAYEQYFGPGTRLTVT.

In the case of this clonotype: The CDR3 ends on some other residue instead of the conserved phenylalanine or tryptophan, so this is likely a read error. The genes are TRBV6-6 and TRBJ2-7, with 11 bases fitting TRBD2. V lost 0 bases and J lost 3; bases outside the gene matches: 10. The CDR3 has 18 residues. CDR1 and CDR2 from the germline V gene are MNHNY and SVGAGI (reference sequence). CDR3 in amino acids: CASSYSGLAGLSFYEQYL. CDR3 DNA sequence: TGTGCCAGCAGTTACTCCGGACTAGCGGGCTTAAGCTTCTACGAGCAGTACCTC.

The chain couples TRBV5-6 to TRBJ2-7; TRBD2 aligns across 11 bases. This CDR3 has 15 residues. Germline assignment: CDR1 SGHDT and CDR2 YYEEEE. The junction had 6 bases not matched to a gene; V was cut back by 4 bases and J by 3 bases. The CDR3 bases are TGTGCCAGCAGCCTCGAACTAGCGGGAGACTACGAGCAGTACTTC. This gives the protein CASSLELAGDYEQYF.

This clonotype was found many times. This could be a read error, since a much larger clone is one nucleotide away. The V call is TRBV30, the J call TRBJ2-1; the match to TRBD1 covers 8 bases. The CDR3 sequence is 15 residues long. Germline V lookup: CDR1 GTSNPN, CDR2 SVGIG (reference sequence). The CDR3 spells CAWSAGTGGLDEQSF. CDR3 nucleotide sequence: TGTGCCTGGAGCGCAGGGACAGGCGGACTGGATGAGCAGTCCTTC.

As for this clonotype: Possible read error: a much larger clone is one base away. Because it lacks the conserved phenylalanine or tryptophan at the end, this CDR3 is likely a read error. The chain combines TRBV11-2 with TRBJ2-5; tentatively, D is TRBD1 or TRBD2 (5 bases each). There are 16 residues in the CDR3. Germline V gene data show CDR1 as SGHAT and CDR2 as FQNNGV. Trimming took 1 base from V and 4 from J, leaving 16 bases between them. For the CDR3, the DNA is TGTGCCAGCAGCTTAGTGCCGGGACGCCTCCGAGAGACCCAGTACTTA. Translation: CASSLVPGRLRETQYL.

For this clonotype: A junction end diverges from the germline sequence, so it may reflect a read error. The rearrangement uses TRBV14 and TRBJ2-7, with a tentative D call TRBD2 (6 bases). This CDR3 comprises 16 residues. The V gene's germline CDR1 is SGHDN and CDR2 FVKESK. CDR3 protein: CASSQDRSGLIYEQYF. In DNA form, the CDR3 reads TGTGCCAGCAGCCAAGATCGGAGCGGGCTGATCTACGAGCAATACTTC.

This clonotype was observed many times. The rearrangement joins TRBV25-1 to TRBJ1-1; 10 bases map to TRBD1. V lost 3 bases and J lost 3; bases outside the gene matches: 1. The CDR3 contains 14 residues. The germline gives CDR1 MGHDK, CDR2 SYGVNS. CDR3 residues: CASSEGTGDTEAFF. The CDR3 DNA reads TGTGCCAGCAGTGAGGGGACAGGGGACACTGAAGCTTTCTTT.

Ten or more counts support this clonotype. The chain uses TRBV7-9 and TRBJ2-2, with 7 bases lining up with TRBD2. The germline CDR1 and CDR2 sequences are SEHNR and FQNEAQ (reference sequence). The CDR3 extends over 14 amino acids. V trimming: 3 bases; J trimming: 6 bases; junction bases outside the gene matches: 4. The DNA for the CDR3 is TGTGCCAGCAGCTTCAGCGGGAATGCCGGGGAGCTGTTTTTT. This encodes CASSFSGNAGELFF.

The rearrangement joins TRBV11-1 to TRBJ2-1; TRBD2 agrees at 11 bases. CDR3 size: 19 residues. Germline V gene lookup returns CDR1 SGHAT and CDR2 FQDESV (reference sequence). Trimming at V came to 5 bases and at J to 6 bases, leaving 18 bases not matched to a gene. The DNA of the CDR3 is TGTGCCAGCAGCATAATGACTAGCGGGGCCTCACGGTTCGGCAATGAGCAGTTCTTC. It encodes CASSIMTSGASRFGNEQFF.

With respect to this clonotype: Likely a read error: the CDR3 ends without its conserved phenylalanine or tryptophan. The DNA is left out, because the CDR3 cannot be placed on it with certainty; the CDR3 is given as TCRdb lists it. The chain carries TRBV6-9 and TRBJ2-2. Germline V gene sequence: CDR1 MNHGY, CDR2 SVAAGI. The CDR3 spans 13 residues, counting both ends. CDR3 sequence: CASARVDAGELLL.

This clonotype is deemed medium-sized. The J gene is TRBJ2-7, the V gene TRBV6-2 or TRBV6-3; the match to TRBD2 covers 12 bases. Per the germline V gene, CDR1 is MNHEY and CDR2 is SVGEGT. After removal of 2 bases from V and 3 bases from J, the junction contained 8 bases not matched to a gene. The CDR3 loop spans 17 amino acids. The CDR3, as DNA: TGTGCCAGCAGTTACGATGGGAGGACTAGCGGGATCTACGAGCAGTACTTC. It yields the protein CASSYDGRTSGIYEQYF.

Relative to its sample, this clonotype is medium-sized (0.01 to 0.1%). The chain combines TRBV12-3 or TRBV12-4 with TRBJ1-2, with D unresolved. Trimming removed 6 bases from V and 3 bases from J, with 8 bases in between. The CDR3 covers 12 residues. CDR3 residues: CASSPGYYGYTF. CDR3 nucleotides: TGTGCCAGCAGCCCGGGTTACTATGGCTACACCTTC.

To note about this clonotype: One junction end does not reproduce the germline sequence, and a read error may be involved. The chain uses TRBV28 and TRBJ2-5; maybe TRBD1 (6 bases). Germline V lookup: CDR1 MDHEN, CDR2 SYDVKM. The CDR3 is 13 residues long. The CDR3 region is CVSIRSGVEIQYF. The CDR3 nucleotides read TGTGTCAGCATACGGTCAGGGGTGGAGATCCAGTACTTC.

On this clonotype: The junction departs from germline at one end; a sequencing error may be responsible. The CDR3 loop is CSVVGGGVNTEAFF. CDR3 sequence (DNA): TGCAGTGTCGTCGGAGGGGGGGTGAACACTGAAGCCTTCTTT. The chain employs TRBV29-1 and TRBJ1-1; maybe TRBD1 (6 bases). The CDR3 runs 14 residues. Germline CDR1 SQVTM, CDR2 ANQGSEA.

As regards this clonotype: The missing conserved phenylalanine or tryptophan at the end of this CDR3 makes a read error likely. The chain links TRBV11-2 to TRBJ2-1; D unresolved. Germline V gives CDR1 SGHAT, CDR2 FQNNGV. This CDR3 has 11 residues. The CDR3 spells CANSLYNEQFL. As DNA, the CDR3 is TGTGCCAACAGCCTATACAATGAGCAGTTCCTA.